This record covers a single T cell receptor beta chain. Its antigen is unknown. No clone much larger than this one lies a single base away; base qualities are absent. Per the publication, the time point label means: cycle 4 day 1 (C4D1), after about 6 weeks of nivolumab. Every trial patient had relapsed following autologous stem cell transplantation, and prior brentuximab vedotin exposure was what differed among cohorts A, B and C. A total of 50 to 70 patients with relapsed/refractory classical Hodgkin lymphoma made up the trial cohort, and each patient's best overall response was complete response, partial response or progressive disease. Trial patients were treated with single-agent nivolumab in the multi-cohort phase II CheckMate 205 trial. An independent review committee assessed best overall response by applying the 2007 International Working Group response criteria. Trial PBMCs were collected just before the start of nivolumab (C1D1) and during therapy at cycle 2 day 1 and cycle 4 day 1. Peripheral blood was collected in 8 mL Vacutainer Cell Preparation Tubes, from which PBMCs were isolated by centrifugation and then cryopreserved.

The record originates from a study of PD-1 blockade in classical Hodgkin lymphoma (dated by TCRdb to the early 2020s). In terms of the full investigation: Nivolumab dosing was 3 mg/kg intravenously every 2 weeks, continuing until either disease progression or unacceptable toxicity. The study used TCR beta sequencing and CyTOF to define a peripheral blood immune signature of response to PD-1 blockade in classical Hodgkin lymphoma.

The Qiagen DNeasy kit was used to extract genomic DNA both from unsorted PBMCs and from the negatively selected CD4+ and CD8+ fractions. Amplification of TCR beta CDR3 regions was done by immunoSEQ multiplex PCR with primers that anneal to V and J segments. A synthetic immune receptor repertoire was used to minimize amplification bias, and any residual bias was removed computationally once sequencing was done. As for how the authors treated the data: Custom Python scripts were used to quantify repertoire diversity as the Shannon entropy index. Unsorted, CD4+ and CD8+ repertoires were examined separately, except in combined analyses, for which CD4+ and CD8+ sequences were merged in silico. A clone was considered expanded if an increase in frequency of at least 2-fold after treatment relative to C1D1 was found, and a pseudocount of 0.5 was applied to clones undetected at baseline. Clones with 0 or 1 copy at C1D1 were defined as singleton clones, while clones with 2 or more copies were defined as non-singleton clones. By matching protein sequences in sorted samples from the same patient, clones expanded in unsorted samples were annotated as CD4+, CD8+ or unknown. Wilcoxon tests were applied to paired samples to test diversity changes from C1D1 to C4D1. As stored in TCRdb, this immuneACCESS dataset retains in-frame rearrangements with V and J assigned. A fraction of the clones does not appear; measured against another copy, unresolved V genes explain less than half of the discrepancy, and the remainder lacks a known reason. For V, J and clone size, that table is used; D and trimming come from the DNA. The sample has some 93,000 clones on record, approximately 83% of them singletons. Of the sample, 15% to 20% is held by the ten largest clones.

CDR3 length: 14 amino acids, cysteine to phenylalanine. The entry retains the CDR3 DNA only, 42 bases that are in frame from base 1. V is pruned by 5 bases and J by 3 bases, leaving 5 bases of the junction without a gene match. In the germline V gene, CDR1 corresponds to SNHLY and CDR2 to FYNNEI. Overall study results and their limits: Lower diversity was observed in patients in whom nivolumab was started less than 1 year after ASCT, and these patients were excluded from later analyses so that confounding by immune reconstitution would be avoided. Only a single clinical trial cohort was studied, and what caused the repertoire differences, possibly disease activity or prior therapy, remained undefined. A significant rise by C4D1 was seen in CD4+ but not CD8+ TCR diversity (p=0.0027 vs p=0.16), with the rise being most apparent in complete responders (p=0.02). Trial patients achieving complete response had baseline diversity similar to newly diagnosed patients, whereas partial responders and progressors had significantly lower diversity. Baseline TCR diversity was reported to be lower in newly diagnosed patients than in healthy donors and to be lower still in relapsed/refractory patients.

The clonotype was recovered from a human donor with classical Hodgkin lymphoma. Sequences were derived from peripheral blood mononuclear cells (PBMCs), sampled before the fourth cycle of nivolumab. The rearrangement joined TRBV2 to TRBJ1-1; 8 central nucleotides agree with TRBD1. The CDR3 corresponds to CASSLTGADTEAFF. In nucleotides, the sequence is TGTGCCAGCAGTTTGACAGGGGCGGACACTGAAGCTTTCTTT.